The present entry profiles one T cell receptor beta chain with its context. Its antigen is still unknown. Germline V gene sequence: CDR1 SGHRS, CDR2 YFSETQ. J gave up 4 bases and V 5 bases, and 2 bases lay outside the gene matches. This CDR3 comprises 14 residues. PCR was performed using 60 Vbeta and 13 Jbeta primers. TCRdb's copy holds only in-frame clones and misses some; the assay was immunoSEQ multiplex PCR. The top ten clones hold approximately 1.5% of a sample with about 150,000 clones, 77% of them seen once. The record originates from a study of cytomegalovirus exposure and HLA in healthy donors. Study-level findings and limits: Later analysis showed most CMV-associated TCR beta chains appearing HLA-restricted. A later analysis, which compared TCR beta chains of equal frequency, found the HLA-associated ones more clonally expanded. When analyzed later, a missense DCLRE1C variant was found to be linked to TCR beta V- and J-gene trimming. In vitro checks showed that a few CMV-associated chains really do target CMV antigens.

The receptor comes from a young woman in good health and CMV-seropositive. The chain joins TRBV5-1 to TRBJ2-1, with TRBD2 identical over 11 bases. Sequencing was done on a sample of PBMCs. CDR3 loop: CASRTSGTYNEQFF. DNA for the CDR3: TGCGCCAGCAGGACTAGCGGGACGTACAATGAGCAGTTCTTC.